Listed below are T cell receptor beta chains from one sample, sequenced in a study of CD8+ T cells in alopecia areata. Data came from immunoSEQ multiplex PCR; TCRdb stores just in-frame clones and leaves some out. The data contain about 150,000 clones, under 60% of them singletons. This sample comprised CD8+ T cells sorted from blood, obtained at week 0. All receptors come from a human donor with alopecia areata. CDR3s include the opening cysteine and the closing phenylalanine or tryptophan. A D gene is named only where the DNA matches it firmly. The size field is filled for only some rows; it gives once, few, many or a size class.

V: TRBV4-1; size: NA; D: TRBD1; J: TRBJ1-5; DNA: TGCGCCAGCAGCCAAGTTGACGGGAGGACAGGGCAGAATCAGCCCCAGCATTTT; CDR3: CASSQVDGRTGQNQPQHF
V: TRBV29-1; size: NA; D: NA; J: TRBJ2-2; DNA: TGCAGCGCAGTAGCAGGAACAAGCACCGGGGAGCTGTTTTTT; CDR3: CSAVAGTSTGELFF
V: TRBV5-6; size: NA; D: TRBD1; J: TRBJ2-1; DNA: TGTGCCAGCAGCCCCCGGGACAGATACAATGAGCAGTTCTTC; CDR3: CASSPRDRYNEQFF
V: TRBV7-8; size: NA; D: NA; J: TRBJ2-6; DNA: TGTGCCAGCCGAGGTGGGGGTCTCACGGCCAACGTCCTGACTTTC; CDR3: CASRGGGLTANVLTF
V: TRBV5-6; size: NA; D: NA; J: TRBJ1-2; DNA: TGTGCCAGCAGCTTGGGGGCAGGAGGCTACACCTTC; CDR3: CASSLGAGGYTF
V: TRBV4-2; size: few; D: NA; J: TRBJ1-1; DNA: TGTGCCAGCAGCCCCTCGATTGGGGGCAAACCTGAAGCTTTCTTT; CDR3: CASSPSIGGKPEAFF
V: TRBV5-6; size: NA; D: NA; J: TRBJ2-7; DNA: TGTGCCAGCAGCTTGCAGGCCTACGAGCAGTACTTC; CDR3: CASSLQAYEQYF
V: TRBV29-1; size: NA; D: TRBD1; J: TRBJ1-1; DNA: TGCAGCGTCGAGGACTCCCAGGGGGTTGAAGCTTTCTTT; CDR3: CSVEDSQGVEAFF
V: TRBV7-9; size: NA; D: TRBD1; J: TRBJ1-2; DNA: TGTGCCAGCAGCTCGGGACAGGGCCCTGATCACTATGGCTACACCTTC; CDR3: CASSSGQGPDHYGYTF
V: TRBV2; size: NA; D: TRBD1; J: TRBJ1-1; DNA: TGTGCCAGCAGTGAAGAGGACAGGGAGACTTTCTTT; CDR3: CASSEEDRETFF
V: TRBV9; size: few; D: NA; J: TRBJ1-2; DNA: TGTGCCAGCAGCGTAGCTACCCAGGACTATGGCTACACCTTC; CDR3: CASSVATQDYGYTF
V: TRBV9; size: NA; D: TRBD2; J: TRBJ2-3; DNA: TGTGCCAGCAGCGTAGCTAGCGGGGGGGCCGGAGATACGCAGTATTTT; CDR3: CASSVASGGAGDTQYF
V: TRBV27; size: NA; D: TRBD1; J: TRBJ2-7; DNA: TGTGCCAGCAGTTTATCGGGGGACAGACTACGTGAGCAGTACTTC; CDR3: CASSLSGDRLREQYF
V: TRBV5-4; size: NA; D: NA; J: TRBJ2-6; DNA: TGTGCCAGCAGGGACACAGAACTCTCTGGGGCCAACGTCCTGACTTTC; CDR3: CASRDTELSGANVLTF
V: TRBV4-3; size: NA; D: NA; J: TRBJ1-2; DNA: TGCGCCAGCAGCCAAGGTGGCCAATTCTATGGCTACACCTTC; CDR3: CASSQGGQFYGYTF
V: TRBV13; size: once; D: TRBD1; J: TRBJ1-5; DNA: TGTGCCAGCAGCACAGGGGGTCAGCCCCAGCATTTT; CDR3: CASSTGGQPQHF
V: TRBV9; size: NA; D: TRBD2; J: TRBJ2-1; DNA: TGTGCCAGCAGCCTGCTAGCGGGGGCCAACAATGAGCAGTTCTTC; CDR3: CASSLLAGANNEQFF
V: TRBV29-1; size: few; D: TRBD2; J: TRBJ2-1; DNA: TGCAGCGTTGAAGAGGGCTCCGGACTAGCAGGGAATGAGCAGTTCTTC; CDR3: CSVEEGSGLAGNEQFF
V: TRBV10-2; size: NA; D: TRBD2; J: TRBJ2-3; DNA: TGCGCCAGCAGTGAGTCAACTAGCGGGAGCACAGATACGCAGTATTTT; CDR3: CASSESTSGSTDTQYF
V: TRBV14; size: NA; D: NA; J: TRBJ1-2; DNA: TGTGCCAGCAGCCAAACCGACGGGGGAGAGTACACCTTC; CDR3: CASSQTDGGEYTF
V: TRBV27; size: NA; D: NA; J: TRBJ2-7; DNA: TGTGCCAGCAGCCGGACCGGTACCTACGAGCAGTACTTC; CDR3: CASSRTGTYEQYF
V: TRBV4-3; size: NA; D: NA; J: TRBJ1-1; DNA: TGCGCCAGCAGCCAAGATCGCGGTGATGAAGCTTTCTTT; CDR3: CASSQDRGDEAFF
V: TRBV5-1; size: NA; D: NA; J: TRBJ2-3; DNA: TGCGCCAGCAGCTCGGGTGTGGCGCAGTATTTT; CDR3: CASSSGVAQYF
V: TRBV30; size: NA; D: NA; J: TRBJ2-3; DNA: TGTGCCTGGAGAAGCGGGTACACAGATACGCAGTATTTT; CDR3: CAWRSGYTDTQYF
V: TRBV7-8; size: NA; D: TRBD1; J: TRBJ2-7; DNA: TGTGCCAGCAGCTTAGGTGACAGGGGTGGCTACGAGCAGTACTTC; CDR3: CASSLGDRGGYEQYF
V: TRBV13; size: NA; D: NA; J: TRBJ1-5; DNA: TGTGCCAGCAGCTTAGGCCCAGGGTGGGGAAGCAATCAGCCCCAGCATTTT; CDR3: CASSLGPGWGSNQPQHF
V: TRBV27; size: NA; D: NA; J: TRBJ2-5; DNA: TGTGCCAGCAGTTTCCTCGGGGGGCTGGGAGAGACCCAGTACTTC; CDR3: CASSFLGGLGETQYF
V: TRBV11-2; size: NA; D: NA; J: TRBJ2-1; DNA: TGTGCCAGCAGCCGGATATCGACGGTCAATGAGCAGTTCTTC; CDR3: CASSRISTVNEQFF
V: TRBV30; size: NA; D: NA; J: TRBJ2-7; DNA: TGTGCCTGGAGCCCTCTCTCTCAGGAGCAGTACTTC; CDR3: CAWSPLSQEQYF
V: TRBV4-1; size: NA; D: NA; J: TRBJ1-1; DNA: TGCGCCAGCAGCCAAGAAGAGCATAACATGAACACTGAAGCTTTCTTT; CDR3: CASSQEEHNMNTEAFF
V: TRBV30; size: NA; D: NA; J: TRBJ1-2; DNA: TGTGCCTGGAGGTACGAAGATGGCTACACCTTC; CDR3: CAWRYEDGYTF
V: TRBV7-8; size: few; D: NA; J: TRBJ1-5; DNA: TGTGCCAGCAGCTTAGTCCAGGGCAATCAGCCCCAGCATTTT; CDR3: CASSLVQGNQPQHF
V: TRBV9; size: NA; D: TRBD1; J: TRBJ1-2; DNA: TGTGCCAGCAGCCCCCACCCCGGGACAGGGGATGGCTACACCTTC; CDR3: CASSPHPGTGDGYTF
V: TRBV15; size: NA; D: NA; J: TRBJ1-1; DNA: TGTGCCACCAGCAGAAGTCGGCTGAACACTGAAGCTTTCTTT; CDR3: CATSRSRLNTEAFF
V: TRBV27; size: few; D: TRBD1; J: TRBJ2-1; DNA: TGTGCCAGCAGCCTCCGGGGACAGGGCGATGAGCAGTTCTTC; CDR3: CASSLRGQGDEQFF
V: TRBV29-1; size: few; D: NA; J: TRBJ1-2; DNA: TGCAGCGTTGAAGATCAGCACCTTGGAAAGTTAGAATATGGCTACACCTTC; CDR3: CSVEDQHLGKLEYGYTF
V: TRBV4-3; size: NA; D: NA; J: TRBJ1-4; DNA: TGCGCCAGCAGCCGGGGACCGAGCGAGAAACTGTTTTTT; CDR3: CASSRGPSEKLFF
V: TRBV14; size: few; D: TRBD1; J: TRBJ2-7; DNA: TGTGCCAGCAGCCAAGGGACAGGGTTGTACGAGCAGTACTTC; CDR3: CASSQGTGLYEQYF
V: TRBV2; size: NA; D: NA; J: TRBJ2-5; DNA: TGTGCCAGCAGTCCAAGGCTACGGGAGACCCAGTACTTC; CDR3: CASSPRLRETQYF
V: TRBV5-6; size: NA; D: TRBD1; J: TRBJ1-5; DNA: TGTGCCAGCAGCTTGGCCACAGGGGCTAATCAGCCCCAGCATTTT; CDR3: CASSLATGANQPQHF
V: TRBV19; size: NA; D: NA; J: TRBJ1-5; DNA: TGTGCCAGTAGTGCAGCGCCATATAGCAATCAGCCCCAGCATTTT; CDR3: CASSAAPYSNQPQHF
V: TRBV13; size: NA; D: NA; J: TRBJ2-3; DNA: TGTGCCAGCAGCTCAAACGAATGGGACACAGATACGCAGTATTTT; CDR3: CASSSNEWDTDTQYF
V: TRBV7-8; size: NA; D: TRBD2; J: TRBJ2-5; DNA: TGTGCCAGCAGCTTCGGGGGAGGGGAGACCCAGTACTTC; CDR3: CASSFGGGETQYF
V: TRBV29-1; size: few; D: TRBD1; J: TRBJ1-4; DNA: TGCAGCGTGTCGGGACAGGGAGATGCAACTAATGAAAAACTGTTTTTT; CDR3: CSVSGQGDATNEKLFF
V: TRBV9; size: NA; D: NA; J: TRBJ1-1; DNA: TGTGCCAGCAGCGTTAAATTGAACACTGAAGCTTTCTTT; CDR3: CASSVKLNTEAFF
V: TRBV27; size: NA; D: TRBD1; J: TRBJ2-7; DNA: TGTGCCAGCCACATGCCGGGACAGGGTTACGAGCAGTACTTC; CDR3: CASHMPGQGYEQYF
V: TRBV7-2; size: few; D: NA; J: TRBJ2-1; DNA: TGTGCCAGCAGCTTGGCCGGTTATGATGAGCAGTTCTTC; CDR3: CASSLAGYDEQFF
V: TRBV29-1; size: NA; D: NA; J: TRBJ2-7; DNA: TGCAGCGTTGCTGGGGGAGCCTACGAGCAGTACTTC; CDR3: CSVAGGAYEQYF
V: TRBV11-2; size: NA; D: NA; J: TRBJ2-3; DNA: TGTGCCAGCAGCTTAGCCGGGGATACGCAGTATTTT; CDR3: CASSLAGDTQYF